These T cell receptor beta chains were read from a single sample in a study of OX40 agonist ivuxolimab in advanced cancers. Here immunoSEQ multiplex PCR was the method, and the copy in TCRdb shows in-frame clones only, minus some. The profile covers tens of thousands of clones, with approximately 86% appearing a single time and about 2.6% taken by the ten largest. The material was CD4+ or CD8+ T cells sorted from blood, obtained in a trial of the OX40 agonist ivuxolimab. Source of these receptors: an adult with an advanced solid tumor such as melanoma, head and neck, liver or kidney cancer. Each CDR3 is given with its conserved first and last residue. Each record gives: J gene, V gene, CDR3 length, D gene, clone size, CDR3 protein, CDR3 DNA. The D gene is left open where the match is weak. Rows may omit the clone size; those that give it use once, few, many or a size class.

J: TRBJ2-2; V: TRBV7-6; length: 13; D: NA; size: NA; CDR3: CASSLWSYGELFF; DNA: TGTGCCAGCAGCTTATGGTCCTACGGGGAGCTGTTTTTT
J: TRBJ2-1; V: TRBV7-8; length: 14; D: NA; size: NA; CDR3: CASTRDTTYNEQFF; DNA: TGTGCCAGCACCCGGGACACGACCTACAATGAGCAGTTCTTC
J: TRBJ1-4; V: TRBV7-9; length: 17; D: TRBD1; size: NA; CDR3: CASSIGTGGGFDEKLFF; DNA: TGTGCCAGCAGCATCGGGACAGGGGGAGGGTTCGATGAAAAACTGTTTTTT
J: TRBJ1-2; V: TRBV28; length: 12; D: NA; size: NA; CDR3: CATVGRMGYRTF; DNA: TGTGCCACCGTGGGTCGGATGGGGTACCGCACCTTC
J: TRBJ2-3; V: TRBV6-5; length: 14; D: NA; size: NA; CDR3: CASSYGQDQGTQYF; DNA: TGTGCCAGCAGTTACGGGCAGGATCAAGGCACGCAGTATTTT
J: TRBJ1-5; V: TRBV7-9; length: 15; D: NA; size: NA; CDR3: CASSLDGFQRQPQHF; DNA: TGTGCCAGCAGCTTAGACGGGTTCCAGAGGCAGCCCCAGCATTTT
J: TRBJ2-5; V: TRBV7-5; length: 14; D: NA; size: NA; CDR3: CVRSSDRPKTAQYF; DNA: TGTGTCAGAAGCTCGGACAGACCCAAGACGGCCCAGTACTTC
J: TRBJ2-2; V: TRBV29-1; length: 16; D: TRBD2; size: NA; CDR3: CSAQGLAGRNTGELFF; DNA: TGCAGCGCCCAGGGACTAGCGGGGCGGAACACCGGGGAGCTGTTTTTT
J: TRBJ2-3; V: TRBV11-2; length: 15; D: NA; size: NA; CDR3: CASSFGDAGTDTQYF; DNA: TGTGCCAGCAGTTTCGGAGACGCAGGCACAGATACGCAGTATTTT
J: TRBJ1-2; V: TRBV6-5; length: 14; D: TRBD1; size: NA; CDR3: CASSYRDRGYGYTF; DNA: TGTGCCAGCAGTTACCGGGACAGGGGTTATGGCTACACCTTC
J: TRBJ2-5; V: TRBV7-9; length: 15; D: TRBD2; size: NA; CDR3: CASSLGSLAGETQYF; DNA: TGTGCCAGCAGCTTAGGGTCACTAGCGGGGGAGACCCAGTACTTC
J: TRBJ2-3; V: TRBV14; length: 15; D: NA; size: once; CDR3: CASSQVIGSTDTQYF; DNA: TGTGCCAGCAGCCAAGTTATAGGGAGCACAGATACGCAGTATTTT
J: TRBJ2-7; V: TRBV30; length: 16; D: TRBD2; size: NA; CDR3: CAWSVSYSGGGSEQYF; DNA: TGTGCCTGGAGTGTATCCTATAGCGGGGGGGGCAGCGAGCAGTACTTC
J: TRBJ2-7; V: TRBV6-5; length: 13; D: NA; size: once; CDR3: CASSYSGIYEQYF; DNA: TGTGCCAGCAGTTACTCGGGGATCTACGAGCAGTACTTC
J: TRBJ2-5; V: TRBV4-3; length: 16; D: TRBD1; size: few; CDR3: CASSQQQDRGWETQYF; DNA: TGCGCCAGCAGCCAACAGCAGGACAGGGGGTGGGAGACCCAGTACTTC
J: TRBJ1-1; V: TRBV7-9; length: 14; D: NA; size: NA; CDR3: CASSLRRLNTEAFF; DNA: TGTGCCAGCAGCTTAAGACGGTTGAACACTGAAGCTTTCTTT
J: TRBJ1-1; V: TRBV7-3; length: 16; D: TRBD1; size: NA; CDR3: CASSLWTGVDGTEAFF; DNA: TGTGCCAGCAGCTTGTGGACAGGGGTGGACGGCACTGAAGCTTTCTTT
J: TRBJ2-7; V: TRBV7-9; length: 17; D: NA; size: NA; CDR3: CASSDRKPGTLSYEQYF; DNA: TGTGCCAGCAGCGATAGAAAACCGGGGACTCTCTCCTACGAGCAGTACTTC
J: TRBJ2-3; V: TRBV23-1; length: 16; D: TRBD2; size: NA; CDR3: CASSQLAGGPTPTQYF; DNA: TGCGCCAGCAGTCAACTAGCGGGGGGGCCTACTCCTACGCAGTATTTT
J: TRBJ1-1; V: TRBV29-1; length: 12; D: NA; size: NA; CDR3: CSTFHLGTEAFF; DNA: TGCAGCACCTTCCATTTAGGGACTGAAGCTTTCTTT
J: TRBJ2-2; V: TRBV11-1; length: 14; D: NA; size: NA; CDR3: CASSLGTNTGELFF; DNA: TGTGCCAGCAGCTTAGGCACGAACACCGGGGAGCTGTTTTTT
J: TRBJ1-5; V: TRBV2; length: 14; D: TRBD1; size: NA; CDR3: CASGGQGENQPQHF; DNA: TGTGCCAGCGGAGGACAGGGGGAGAATCAGCCCCAGCATTTT
J: TRBJ1-5; V: TRBV2; length: 20; D: NA; size: once; CDR3: CASRALIPGHPDPPNQPQHF; DNA: TGTGCCAGCAGGGCCCTTATCCCGGGACACCCCGACCCTCCTAATCAGCCCCAGCATTTT
J: TRBJ1-6; V: TRBV5-1; length: 16; D: TRBD1; size: once; CDR3: CASSLDRGTYNSPLHF; DNA: TGCGCCAGCAGCTTAGACAGGGGGACGTATAATTCACCCCTCCACTTT
J: TRBJ1-5; V: TRBV19; length: 14; D: TRBD1; size: NA; CDR3: CASSGTGGNQPQHF; DNA: TGTGCCAGTAGTGGGACAGGGGGAAATCAGCCCCAGCATTTT
J: TRBJ2-1; V: TRBV10-3; length: 14; D: TRBD1; size: NA; CDR3: CATHGTGTYNEQFF; DNA: TGTGCCACCCACGGGACAGGGACCTACAATGAGCAGTTCTTC
J: TRBJ2-7; V: TRBV7-2; length: 13; D: NA; size: NA; CDR3: CASSLAQSYEQYF; DNA: TGTGCCAGCAGCCTCGCACAATCCTACGAGCAGTACTTC
J: TRBJ2-3; V: TRBV6-6; length: 15; D: TRBD1; size: NA; CDR3: CASSMTGGSTDTQYF; DNA: TGTGCCAGCAGTATGACAGGGGGGAGCACAGATACGCAGTATTTT
J: TRBJ2-5; V: TRBV19; length: 15; D: NA; size: NA; CDR3: CASSISAGWGETQYF; DNA: TGTGCCAGTAGTATTTCGGCGGGGTGGGGAGAGACCCAGTACTTC
J: TRBJ1-6; V: TRBV28; length: 13; D: TRBD1; size: NA; CDR3: CASRGQGDTPLHF; DNA: TGTGCCAGCAGGGGACAGGGGGATACACCCCTCCACTTT
J: TRBJ1-1; V: TRBV20-1; length: 11; D: TRBD1; size: few; CDR3: CSATGDTEAFF; DNA: TGCAGTGCCACAGGGGACACTGAAGCTTTCTTT
J: TRBJ1-5; V: TRBV7-2; length: 13; D: NA; size: once; CDR3: CASSPLAPQPQHF; DNA: TGTGCCAGCAGCCCCCTAGCCCCTCAGCCCCAGCATTTT
J: TRBJ2-5; V: TRBV28; length: 18; D: NA; size: NA; CDR3: CASGVRAWPGRNQETQYF; DNA: TGTGCCAGCGGTGTTCGGGCATGGCCGGGACGGAACCAAGAGACCCAGTACTTC
J: TRBJ2-6; V: TRBV25-1; length: 14; D: NA; size: NA; CDR3: CASSVFSGANVLTF; DNA: TGTGCCAGCTCTGTTTTCTCTGGGGCCAACGTCCTGACTTTC
J: TRBJ1-4; V: TRBV30; length: 16; D: TRBD1; size: NA; CDR3: CAWRRDSFATNEKLFF; DNA: TGTGCCTGGAGGAGGGACAGCTTCGCAACTAATGAAAAACTGTTTTTT
J: TRBJ1-1; V: TRBV9; length: 14; D: NA; size: NA; CDR3: CASSVYGMNTEAFF; DNA: TGTGCCAGCAGCGTATACGGAATGAACACTGAAGCTTTCTTT
J: TRBJ1-1; V: TRBV7-9; length: 14; D: NA; size: NA; CDR3: CASKLRGENTEAFF; DNA: TGTGCCAGCAAACTCCGGGGGGAGAACACTGAAGCTTTCTTT
J: TRBJ1-5; V: TRBV5-1; length: 15; D: NA; size: NA; CDR3: CASSLVGDSNQPQHF; DNA: TGCGCCAGCAGCTTGGTTGGGGATAGCAATCAGCCCCAGCATTTT
J: TRBJ1-1; V: TRBV7-3; length: 13; D: NA; size: NA; CDR3: CASSYSGNTEAFF; DNA: TGTGCCAGCAGCTACAGCGGGAACACTGAAGCTTTCTTT
J: TRBJ2-7; V: TRBV6-5; length: 15; D: TRBD2; size: NA; CDR3: CAIGLAGGSSYEQYF; DNA: TGTGCCATTGGACTAGCGGGGGGAAGCTCCTACGAGCAGTACTTC
J: TRBJ1-5; V: TRBV18; length: 14; D: NA; size: NA; CDR3: CASSPRQSNQPQHF; DNA: TGTGCCAGCTCACCGAGGCAGAGCAATCAGCCCCAGCATTTT
J: TRBJ1-6; V: TRBV7-3; length: 14; D: NA; size: NA; CDR3: CASSLGGTNSPLHF; DNA: TGTGCCAGCAGCTTGGGGGGGACCAATTCACCCCTCCACTTT
J: TRBJ2-2; V: TRBV2; length: 15; D: NA; size: few; CDR3: CASSEGLANTGELFF; DNA: TGTGCCAGCAGTGAAGGACTGGCTAACACCGGGGAGCTGTTTTTT
J: TRBJ2-6; V: TRBV2; length: 15; D: NA; size: NA; CDR3: CASKSGDSGANVLTF; DNA: TGTGCCAGCAAATCAGGGGACTCTGGGGCCAACGTCCTGACTTTC
J: TRBJ2-5; V: TRBV5-1; length: 16; D: NA; size: NA; CDR3: CASSSNPQDRGETQYF; DNA: TGCGCCAGCAGCTCCAATCCCCAGGACAGAGGGGAGACCCAGTACTTC
J: TRBJ1-3; V: TRBV9; length: 13; D: NA; size: NA; CDR3: CASSFEDGNTIYF; DNA: TGTGCCAGCAGCTTTGAGGATGGAAACACCATATATTTT